This TCR beta chain was recorded in a study of CD8 T cells in Susac syndrome. The overall study: Patients with Susac syndrome, at blood draw, were therapy-naive, on corticosteroids, or on intravenous immunoglobulin alone. Overall study results and limits: The number of Susac-specific public clones found was approximately 17 in total CD8+ repertoires and roughly 5 in CD8+ TEMRA repertoires.

Details on this clonotype: Its antigen remains unidentified.

In Susac syndrome patients, recently defined diagnostic criteria for definite or probable disease were met. This CDR3 comprises 15 residues. The V end lost 2 bases, the J end lost 2 bases, and 7 bases lay between the germline ends. Germline CDR1 reads MNHNY; CDR2 reads SVGAGI (reference sequence). With random hexamers, reverse transcription was performed on roughly 0.5 to 1 ug of RNA. By means of immunoSEQ multiplex PCR, TCR beta CDR3 spanning 54 Vbeta and 13 Jbeta underwent amplification. TCRdb reprocessed the immunoSEQ multiplex PCR reads via MiXCR and lists one record per CDR3 protein. The sample carries about 100,000 distinct CDR3 sequences, 95% recorded once.

This TCR came from a human donor with Susac syndrome. Sequencing was carried out using CD8+ T cells from PBMCs. V is TRBV6-6 and J is TRBJ2-6; no clear D gene. The CDR3 loop is CASSYPKAGANVLTF. The CDR3 DNA is TGTGCCAGCAGTTACCCCAAGGCTGGGGCCAACGTCCTGACTTTC.